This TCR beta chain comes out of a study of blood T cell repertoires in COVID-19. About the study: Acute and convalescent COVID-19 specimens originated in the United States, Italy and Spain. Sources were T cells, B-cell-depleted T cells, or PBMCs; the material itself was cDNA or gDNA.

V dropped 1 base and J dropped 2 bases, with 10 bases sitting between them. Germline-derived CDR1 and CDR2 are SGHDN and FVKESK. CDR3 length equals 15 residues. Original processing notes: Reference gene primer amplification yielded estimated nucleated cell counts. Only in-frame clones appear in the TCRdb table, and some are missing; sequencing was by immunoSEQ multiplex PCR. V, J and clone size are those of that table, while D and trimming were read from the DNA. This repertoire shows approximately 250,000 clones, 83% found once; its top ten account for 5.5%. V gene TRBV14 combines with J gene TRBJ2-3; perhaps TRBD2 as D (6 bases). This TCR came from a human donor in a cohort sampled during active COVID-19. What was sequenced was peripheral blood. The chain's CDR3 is CASSQVSGFTDTQYF. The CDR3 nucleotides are TGTGCCAGCAGCCAAGTTAGCGGATTCACAGATACGCAGTATTTT.